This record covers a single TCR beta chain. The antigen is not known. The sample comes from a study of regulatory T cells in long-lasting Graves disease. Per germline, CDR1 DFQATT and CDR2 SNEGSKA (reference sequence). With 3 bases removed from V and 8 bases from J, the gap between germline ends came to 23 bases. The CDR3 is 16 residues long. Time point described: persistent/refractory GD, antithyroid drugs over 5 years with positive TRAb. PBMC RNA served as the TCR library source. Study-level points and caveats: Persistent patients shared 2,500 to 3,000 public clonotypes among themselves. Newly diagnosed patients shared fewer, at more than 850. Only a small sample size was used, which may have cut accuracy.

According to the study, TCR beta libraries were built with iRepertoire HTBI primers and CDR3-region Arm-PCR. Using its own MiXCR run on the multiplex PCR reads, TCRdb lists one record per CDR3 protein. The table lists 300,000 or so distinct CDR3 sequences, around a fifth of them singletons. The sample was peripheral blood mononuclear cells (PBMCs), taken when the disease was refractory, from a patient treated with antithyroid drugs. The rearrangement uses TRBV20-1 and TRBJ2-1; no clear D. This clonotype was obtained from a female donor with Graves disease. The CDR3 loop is CSASPDFAVRSDEQFF. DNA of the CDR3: TGCAGTGCTAGTCCCGATTTTGCAGTTAGAAGCGATGAGCAGTTCTTC.